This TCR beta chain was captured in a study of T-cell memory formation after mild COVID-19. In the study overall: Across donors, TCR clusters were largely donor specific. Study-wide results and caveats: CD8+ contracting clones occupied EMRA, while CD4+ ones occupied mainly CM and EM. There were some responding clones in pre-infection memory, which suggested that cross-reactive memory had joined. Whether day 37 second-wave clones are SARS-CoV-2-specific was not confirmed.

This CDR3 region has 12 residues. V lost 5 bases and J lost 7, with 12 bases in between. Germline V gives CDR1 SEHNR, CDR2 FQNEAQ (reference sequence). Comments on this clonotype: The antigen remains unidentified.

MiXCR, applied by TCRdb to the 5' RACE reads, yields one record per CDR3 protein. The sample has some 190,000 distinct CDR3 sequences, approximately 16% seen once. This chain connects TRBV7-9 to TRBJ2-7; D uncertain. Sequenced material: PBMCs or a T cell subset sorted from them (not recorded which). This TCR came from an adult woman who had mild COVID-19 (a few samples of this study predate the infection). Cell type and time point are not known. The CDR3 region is CASSPSTGEQYF. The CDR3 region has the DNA TGTGCCAGCAGCCCCTCGACCGGAGAGCAGTACTTC.